This T cell receptor (beta chain) was retrieved from a study of technical replicates of blood from a handful of donors (TCRdb year 2017). Libraries were built with the immunoSEQ multiplex PCR assay. The immuneACCESS repertoire file appears here via TCRdb, limited to in-frame rearrangements. These files lack a portion of the clones; in checked studies, under half of the deficit traces to unresolved V genes, and the cause of the others is not known. The sample records about 80,000 clones, about 92% of which are singletons. The leading ten clones occupy 0.35% to 0.45% of the sample. Trimming takes 0 bases off V and 4 bases off J; junction bases not matched to a gene: 7. CDR1 and CDR2 are read off the germline V gene as SGHDN and FVKESK. Reading from cysteine to phenylalanine, the CDR3 counts 17 amino acids. Only the CDR3 DNA stays, 51 bases, in frame from base 1. In the case of this clone: Its specific antigen is unknown. The input lacks base qualities; no much larger clone sits a single base away.

The source of this sequence is a human donor in good health. The source material was T cells isolated from PBMCs. Rearrangement joined TRBV14 to TRBJ2-3; 10 central bases correspond to TRBD2. The bases read TGTGCCAGCAGCCAAGATAGAGCGGGAGGGCCTGCAGATACGCAGTATTTT. Translated, it reads CASSQDRAGGPADTQYF.